The 13 T cell receptor beta chains in this list originate from one sample, sequenced in a study of T cell responses to AZD1222 COVID-19 vaccine. Sequencing was performed with immunoSEQ multiplex PCR; in TCRdb, only in-frame clones are kept and a portion is missing. This table holds some 140,000 clones, 85% to 95% found once. Sequences were derived from peripheral blood, sampled on day 0 of AZD1222 vaccination. Receptors were obtained from an adult in good health.

The rearrangement joins TRBV10-3 to TRBJ1-2; weak D call: TRBD1 (5 bases). CDR1 and CDR2 from the germline V gene are ENHRY and SYGVKD. V was cut by 0 bases and J by 8 bases, with 19 bases left in between. This CDR3 is built from 16 residues. CDR3 sequence: CAISESISSFGGGYTF. DNA of the CDR3: TGTGCCATCAGTGAGTCGATTTCTAGTTTTGGGGGAGGCTACACCTTC.

The rearrangement uses TRBV2 and TRBJ1-6; D is unclear. This CDR3 contains 14 residues. Looked up from germline, CDR1 is SNHLY and CDR2 is FYNNEI. Trimming stripped 5 bases from V and 0 bases from J, with 5 bases between. DNA of the CDR3: TGTGCCAGCAGTAGGAGCTCCTATAATTCACCCCTCCACTTT. Translating it yields CASSRSSYNSPLHF.

The chain links TRBV2 to TRBJ1-5, with a weak D call TRBD1 (6 bases). The CDR3 is 14 residues long. V was trimmed by 6 bases and J by 5 bases, leaving 14 bases between them. From germline, CDR1 is SNHLY and CDR2 FYNNEI. The CDR3 spells CASRPGTTHQPQHF. In DNA form, the CDR3 reads TGTGCCAGCAGACCCGGGACAACGCATCAGCCCCAGCATTTT. Full variable domain (rest looked up from reference TRBV2 and TRBJ1-5): EPEVTQTPSHQVTQMGQEVILRCVPISNHLYFYWYRQILGQKVEFLVSFYNNEISEKSEIFDDQFSVERPDGSNFTLKIRSTKLEDSAMYFCASRPGTTHQPQHFGDGTRLSIL.

The chain carries TRBV10-2 and TRBJ2-1; the D gene is possibly TRBD2 (6 bases). CDR1 WSHSY and CDR2 SAAADI come from the germline V gene. V was pared by 9 bases and J by 4 bases, with 19 bases between. This CDR3 has 15 residues. CDR3 bases: TGCGCCAGTTCCCCGGCGACTAGTTGGTACAATGAGCAGTTCTTC. Protein product: CASSPATSWYNEQFF.

The gene calls are TRBV4-2 and TRBJ1-2; D perhaps matches TRBD1 (5 bases). This CDR3 is built from 14 residues. V was pared by 3 bases and J by 0 bases, with 8 bases between. Germline CDR1 reads LGHNA; CDR2 reads YNFKEQ. CDR3 in DNA: TGTGCCAGCAGCCACGGGGGAACTAACTATGGCTACACCTTC. It specifies CASSHGGTNYGYTF.

This sequence joins TRBV6-5 and TRBJ2-1; no reliable D call. CDR3 size: 13 residues. Germline assignment: CDR1 MNHEY and CDR2 SVGAGI. The V gene lost 6 bases and the J gene lost 5 bases, with 11 bases spanning the gap. CDR3 amino acids: CASRVSTDNEQFF. The CDR3 region has the DNA TGTGCCAGCAGGGTGTCTACCGACAATGAGCAGTTCTTC.

The chain joins TRBV20-1 to TRBJ1-2; D might be TRBD1 (6 bases). Trimming shortened V by 3 bases and J by 7 bases, and 12 bases separated the two germline ends. Germline V gene data show CDR1 as DFQATT and CDR2 as SNEGSKA (reference sequence). The CDR3 extends over 12 amino acids. As DNA, the CDR3 is TGCAGTGCTAGTTCCGGGGGCAGTGGCTACACCTTC. It translates to CSASSGGSGYTF.

This chain connects TRBV28 to TRBJ2-7, with D perhaps assigned TRBD1 or TRBD2 (5 bases each). The V end lost 4 bases, the J end lost 2 bases, and 15 bases lay between the germline ends. The CDR3 extends over 15 amino acids. CDR1 is MDHEN and CDR2 is SYDVKM in the germline V gene. CDR3 loop: CASSSPGRRPYEQYF. The CDR3 DNA is TGTGCCAGCAGTTCACCGGGACGGAGACCCTACGAGCAGTACTTC.

The chain recombines TRBV7-2 with TRBJ2-3; 7 bases are shared with TRBD2. Germline CDR1 is SGHTA and CDR2 is FQGNSA. The CDR3 extends over 16 amino acids. The J segment lost 4 bases and the V segment lost 3 bases, leaving 10 bases of the junction unmatched. The chain's CDR3 is CASSFAPGLVPDTQYF. The CDR3 bases are TGTGCCAGCAGCTTCGCCCCTGGACTAGTCCCAGATACGCAGTATTTT.

V is TRBV6-5 and J is TRBJ1-4; TRBD1 is a possible D gene (5 bases). CDR1 and CDR2 (germline): MNHEY, SVGAGI. The CDR3 spans 15 residues. V lost 7 bases to trimming and J lost 8 bases, with 20 bases between them. CDR3 amino acids: CASTLVIGVEEKLFF. DNA for the CDR3: TGTGCCAGCACACTCGTCATAGGGGTGGAGGAAAAACTGTTTTTT.

This clone was recorded once. The V gene is TRBV6-5, the J gene TRBJ2-1, with D tentatively TRBD1 or TRBD2 (5 bases each). V lost 0 bases, J lost 4 bases, and 7 bases lay in between. Looked up from germline, CDR1 is MNHEY and CDR2 is SVGAGI. The CDR3 sequence is 14 residues long. Here the CDR3 DNA reads TGTGCCAGCAGTTACTCGAGGGGTTACAATGAGCAGTTCTTC. Translation gives CASSYSRGYNEQFF.

This clone showed up just a few times. J is TRBJ2-5 and V is TRBV7-6; 7 nucleotides agree with TRBD2. V lost 5 bases to trimming and J lost 2 bases; unmatched junction nucleotides: 8. This CDR3 is 15 amino acids long. Germline CDR1 is SGHVS and CDR2 is FNYEAQ. In DNA, the CDR3 is TGTGCCAGCAGCCGCGGGGGAGTGGGGCAAGAGACCCAGTACTTC. Its protein product is CASSRGGVGQETQYF.

V is TRBV24-1 and J is TRBJ2-3; no clear D gene. The V end lost 3 bases, the J end lost 4 bases, and 10 bases lay between the germline ends. This CDR3 is built from 14 residues. Per the germline V gene, CDR1 is KGHDR and CDR2 is SFDVKD. CDR3: CATSDLEKADTQYF. CDR3 sequence (DNA): TGTGCCACCAGTGATCTAGAAAAAGCAGATACGCAGTATTTT.